Listed here is a single TCR beta chain. Investigators performed immunoSEQ version v3.0 at survey level. Target depth was 40,000-50,000 T-cell genomes per sample. Only in-frame clones appear in the TCRdb table, and some are missing; sequencing was by immunoSEQ multiplex PCR. The sample lists some 31,000 clones, more than 60% occurring once. The sample comes from a study of long-term antiretroviral therapy in people with HIV. Deletions cut 5 bases from V and 4 bases from J, with 11 bases between. Germline V gene sequence: CDR1 MNHEY, CDR2 SVGAGI. This CDR3 spans 14 amino acids. This clonotype was sampled from a woman in her 50s with HIV. The material was unsorted PBMCs, obtained 3.1 years after starting antiretroviral therapy. The chain has TRBV6-5 and TRBJ1-4; TRBD1 is a possible D gene (6 bases). The DNA for the CDR3 is TGTGCCAGCAGTGTGACAGGCTTTAATGAAAAACTGTTTTTT. Amino acid sequence: CASSVTGFNEKLFF.